Listed below are T cell receptor beta chains from one sample, sequenced in a study of blood T cell repertoires in COVID-19. TCRdb's copy holds only in-frame clones and misses some; the assay was immunoSEQ multiplex PCR. This table holds 45,000 or so clones, 60% to 80% found once. Material for sequencing was peripheral blood. The receptors shown here come from a man in his 70s with acute or convalescent COVID-19. Both conserved end residues are part of each CDR3. Fields, in order: V gene, J gene, CDR3 protein.

>TRBV6-5|TRBJ1-6
CASSGEARNSPLHF
>TRBV5-5|TRBJ1-6
CASSFLQGLLNNSPLHF
>TRBV4-3|TRBJ1-2
CASSQDWTGVAGYTF
>TRBV19|TRBJ1-2
CASSLTPVYGYTF
>TRBV5-4|TRBJ2-2
CASRLGQGATGTGELFF
>TRBV5-1|TRBJ2-5
CASSSTGWALETQYF
>TRBV12-3/TRBV12-4|TRBJ1-2
CASSSQGFRYTF
>TRBV28|TRBJ1-2
CASSDLSTGNYGYTF
>TRBV7-2|TRBJ2-3
CASSLAGRSTDTQYF
>TRBV10-3|TRBJ1-2
CAISDEGWGYGYTF
>TRBV27|TRBJ1-6
CASSRGDRRNSPLHF
>TRBV6-5|TRBJ2-3
CASSPPIRGTDTQYF
>TRBV7-3|TRBJ1-1
CASSSLGQGAFLDTEAFF
>TRBV29-1|TRBJ2-7
CSVADRGRSYEQYF
>TRBV5-1|TRBJ1-3
CASSEGQLGSGNTIYF
>TRBV19|TRBJ1-2
CASSIVGRTDFGYTF
>TRBV30|TRBJ1-5
CAWSLKAPRQPQHF
>TRBV28|TRBJ2-7
CASSSHTSGAYEQYF
>TRBV29-1|TRBJ2-7
CSVEVYRDGEQYF
>TRBV6-5|TRBJ1-5
CASSPQGQLYQPQHF
>TRBV5-6|TRBJ1-5
CASHLQGPGANQPQHF
>TRBV7-2|TRBJ1-2
CASSFQGYGYTF
>TRBV29-1|TRBJ2-7
CSVEGARTGDPYEQYF
>TRBV7-6|TRBJ1-4
CASSLGGGSNEKLFF
>TRBV3-1/TRBV3-2|TRBJ1-2
CASSQGGLGGYTF
>TRBV6-2/TRBV6-3|TRBJ1-4
CASSPGQSNEKLFF
>TRBV7-3|TRBJ1-2
CASSPQPGGVDYGYTF
>TRBV20-1|TRBJ2-4
CSASPPADIQYF